The entry that follows covers one T cell receptor beta chain sequence. Study processing details: Estimation of nucleated cell counts relied on the amplification of reference gene primers. Produced via immunoSEQ multiplex PCR; TCRdb's table is partial and in-frame only. The D gene and trimming were derived from the DNA, and the V and J assignments and clone size from that table. The sample holds 260,000 or so clones, approximately 85% seen once. The data derive from a study of blood T cell repertoires in COVID-19. At the level of the study: The United States, Italy and Spain provided the acute and convalescent COVID-19 samples. PBMCs, B-cell-depleted T cells, or T cells provided the cDNA or gDNA that made up the material.

This receptor was obtained from a man in his late teens or twenties with active or convalescent COVID-19. The specimen was peripheral blood.

This CDR3 is CATSSPDRGRGEKLFF. CDR3 nucleotides: TGTGCCACCAGCAGCCCCGACAGGGGACGGGGTGAAAAACTGTTTTTT. V gene TRBV15 combines with J gene TRBJ1-4; 8 bases fit TRBD1. CDR3 size: 16 residues. Germline trimming cut 3 bases from V and 7 bases from J; bases unmatched to any gene: 10. The germline V gene encodes CDR1 LNHNV and CDR2 YYDKDF (reference sequence).